This T cell receptor beta chain was observed in a study of blood T cells in healthy people across ages. Combining a sample-barcoded 5' primer with a J-beta primer mix, a second PCR ran for roughly 6 to 12 cycles. TCRdb redid the calling of the 5' RACE reads with MiXCR, one entry per CDR3 protein. The top ten hold around 3% of the sample, which has approximately 780,000 distinct CDR3 sequences, 25% to 30% seen once. Staff drew approximately 9.7 milliliters of peripheral blood from each donor. There are 15 residues in the CDR3. Trimming took 5 bases from V and 0 from J, leaving 13 bases between them. CDR1 and CDR2 from the germline V gene are SEHNR and FQNEAQ (reference sequence). These data were also filed under a second study, of T cells of mothers and their children.

Source material: blood. The chain employs TRBV7-9 and TRBJ1-1; weak D call: TRBD1 (5 bases). This TCR was sampled from a boy under 18 in good health. CDR3 DNA: TGTGCCAGCAGCACTCCACAGGATCTGAACACTGAAGCTTTCTTT. It is translated as CASSTPQDLNTEAFF.